The 19 T cell receptor beta chains below all came from one sample that was sequenced in a study of blood T cell repertoires in COVID-19. Here immunoSEQ multiplex PCR was the method, and the copy in TCRdb shows in-frame clones only, minus some. The sample carries 120,000 to 150,000 clones, around four fifths recorded once. Material for sequencing was peripheral blood. The origin of the receptors is a woman aged 40 to 50 with active or convalescent COVID-19.

V is TRBV6-5 and J is TRBJ2-4, with D perhaps matching TRBD1 (6 bases). Germline CDR1 reads MNHEY; CDR2 reads SVGAGI. This CDR3 comprises 14 residues. V lost 5 bases and J lost 10, with 18 bases in between. The CDR3 sequence: CASSRPPTGSIQYF. Here the CDR3 DNA reads TGTGCCAGCAGTCGACCTCCGACAGGCAGTATTCAGTACTTC.

The gene calls are TRBV28 and TRBJ2-3; TRBD1 aligns across 9 bases. The CDR3 has 14 amino acids. Germline-derived CDR1 and CDR2 are MDHEN and SYDVKM. After removal of 5 bases from V and 2 bases from J, the junction contained 2 bases not matched to a gene. The CDR3 nucleotides read TGTGCCAGCAGTGGGACAGGGATCACAGATACGCAGTATTTT. This sequence encodes CASSGTGITDTQYF.

This chain connects TRBV12-5 to TRBJ1-1; D unresolved. The germline V gene has CDR1 LGHNT and CDR2 FRNRAP. V lost 5 bases to trimming and J lost 1 base, with 11 bases between them. CDR3 length: 14 amino acids. Here the CDR3 reads CASGLTGSNTEAFF. In nucleotides, the CDR3 is TGTGCTAGTGGTCTCACGGGGTCGAACACTGAAGCTTTCTTT. The full variable domain, rest sourced from reference TRBV12-5 and TRBJ1-1, is DARVTQTPRHKVTEMGQEVTMRCQPILGHNTVFWYRQTMMQGLELLAYFRNRAPLDDSGMPKDRFSAEMPDATLATLKIQPSEPRDSAVYFCASGLTGSNTEAFFGQGTRLTVV.

J is TRBJ2-7 and V is TRBV6-1; D is ambiguous. There are 14 residues in the CDR3. Germline lookup yields CDR1 MNHNS and CDR2 SASEGT. V lost 1 base, J lost 3 bases, and 10 bases lay in between. The CDR3 here is CASSEVGEDYEQYF. The DNA of the CDR3 is TGTGCCAGCAGTGAAGTCGGAGAGGACTACGAGCAGTACTTC.

The chain is built from TRBV5-4 and TRBJ2-2; 7 bases are shared with TRBD1. Trimming cost V 2 bases and J 2 bases; bases outside gene matches: 3. CDR1 is SGHNT, CDR2 YYREEE, per germline (reference sequence). CDR3 length: 15 residues. CDR3 region: CASSFRDRNTGELFF. DNA of the CDR3: TGTGCCAGCAGCTTCCGGGACAGAAACACCGGGGAGCTGTTTTTT.

This clone was detected once. The V and J genes are TRBV30 and TRBJ1-5, with D hard to call. The CDR3 contains 12 residues. In germline, CDR1 is GTSNPN, CDR2 SVGIG (reference sequence). The V gene lost 2 bases and the J gene lost 7 bases, with 9 bases spanning the gap. The chain's CDR3 is CAWSTTRQPQHF. CDR3 bases: TGTGCCTGGAGTACCACTCGGCAGCCCCAGCATTTT. The full variable domain, with the rest looked up from reference TRBV30 and TRBJ1-5, is SQTIHQWPATLVQPVGSPLSLECTVEGTSNPNLYWYRQAAGRGLQLLFYSVGIGQISSEVPQNLSASRPQDRQFILSSKKLLLSDSGFYLCAWSTTRQPQHFGDGTRLSIL.

V is TRBV3-1 (or the pseudogene TRBV3-2) and J is TRBJ2-4; possible D gene TRBD1, 6 bases. This CDR3 contains 18 residues. Germline values: CDR1 LGHDT, CDR2 YNNKEL (reference sequence). The germline V and J ends were trimmed by 5 bases and 0 bases, with 20 bases remaining between them. For the CDR3, the DNA is TGTGCCAGCAGCACACGGGACAAGGAAATGTTAGCCAAAAACATTCAGTACTTC. It is translated as CASSTRDKEMLAKNIQYF.

J is TRBJ1-6 and V is TRBV18, with 8 bases lining up with TRBD1. V lost 5 bases, J lost 7 bases, and 7 bases stayed unmatched. Germline CDR1 KGHSH, CDR2 LQKENI. The CDR3 totals 15 residues. CDR3 coding DNA: TGTGCCAGCTCAGTCCGACAGGGGAACAATTCACCCCTCCACTTT. Translated, it gives CASSVRQGNNSPLHF.

The chain couples TRBV30 to TRBJ1-6; maybe TRBD1 (5 bases). The CDR3 totals 15 residues. Germline V gene lookup returns CDR1 GTSNPN and CDR2 SVGIG (reference sequence). Trimming left V 1 base short and J 2 bases short, with 9 bases between. The CDR3 nucleotides are TGTGCCTGGAGTGGGGCAGGGACCTATAATTCACCCCTCCACTTT. As protein: CAWSGAGTYNSPLHF.

This clone occurred a few times. The rearrangement uses TRBV6-5 and TRBJ1-3; D remains ambiguous. The CDR3 extends over 13 amino acids. Trimming left V 4 bases short and J 0 bases short, with 4 bases between. Germline values: CDR1 MNHEY, CDR2 SVGAGI. This CDR3 is CASSSTSGNTIYF. The CDR3, as DNA: TGTGCCAGCAGTTCTACCTCTGGAAACACCATATATTTT.

The rearrangement uses TRBV3-1 (or the pseudogene TRBV3-2) and TRBJ1-6; TRBD1 is a possible D gene (5 bases). The CDR3 sequence is 17 residues long. CDR1 and CDR2 (germline): LGHDT, YNNKEL (reference sequence). V dropped 0 bases and J dropped 8 bases, with 17 bases sitting between them. The CDR3 is CASSQESGALNDSPLHF. CDR3 DNA: TGTGCCAGCAGCCAAGAGAGCGGGGCGCTGAATGATTCACCCCTCCACTTT.

The chain joins TRBV5-6 to TRBJ1-1; D is unresolved. V was shortened by 6 bases and J by 4 bases, with 10 bases between the two germline ends. CDR3 size: 12 residues. Germline V gene lookup returns CDR1 SGHDT and CDR2 YYEEEE. The CDR3 DNA follows: TGTGCCAGCAAAAGGCGGCTCACTGAAGCTTTCTTT. The encoded protein is CASKRRLTEAFF. Full variable domain (rest looked up from reference TRBV5-6 and TRBJ1-1): DAGVTQSPTHLIKTRGQQVTLRCSPKSGHDTVSWYQQALGQGPQFIFQYYEEEERQRGNFPDRFSGHQFPNYSSELNVNALLLGDSALYLCASKRRLTEAFFGQGTRLTVV.

V is TRBV12-2 and J is TRBJ2-7; TRBD2, the table's D call, lacks a check against the DNA. TRBV12-2 is noted as a pseudogene. This CDR3 is 15 amino acids long. CDR3 sequence reads: CASRSDSFRTYEQYF. The CDR3 DNA follows: TGTGCAAGTCGCTCGGACTCCTTCCGCACCTACGAGCAGTACTTC.

This sequence joins TRBV4-2 and TRBJ1-2; 9 positions agree with TRBD1. The CDR3 runs 15 residues. The germline V gene has CDR1 LGHNA and CDR2 YNFKEQ. Unmatched junction bases numbered 7, after V lost 0 bases and J lost 8 bases. As DNA, the CDR3 is TGTGCCAGCAGCCAAGAGGGACAGGGTGGATCCGGCTACACCTTC. Its translation: CASSQEGQGGSGYTF.

This chain uses TRBV10-2 with TRBJ1-1; no clear D. The CDR3 covers 15 residues. Trimming pared 4 bases from V and 5 bases from J, leaving 17 bases between. Germline CDR1 reads WSHSY; CDR2 reads SAAADI. CDR3 in amino acids: CASSANGRRRTEAFF. The CDR3 nucleotides read TGCGCCAGCAGTGCGAATGGCAGGCGGAGGACTGAAGCTTTCTTT.

The chain couples TRBV4-1 to TRBJ1-4; a weak D match, TRBD1 (5 bases). Trimming stripped 4 bases from V and 4 bases from J, with 16 bases between. Looked up from germline, CDR1 is MGHRA and CDR2 is YSYEKL. The CDR3 spans 16 residues. CDR3 bases: TGCGCCAGCAGCCGTGGGGGGACTGTACTTAATGAAAAACTGTTTTTT. This sequence encodes CASSRGGTVLNEKLFF.

This clone was counted once. This chain connects TRBV9 to TRBJ2-1, with TRBD2 matching 13 bases. CDR1 SGDLS and CDR2 YYNGEE come from the germline V gene. The CDR3 covers 16 residues. Trimming cost V 2 bases and J 5 bases; bases outside gene matches: 4. The CDR3 DNA reads as TGTGCCAGCAGCGTTCGGACTAGCGGGGGCAACAATGAGCAGTTCTTC. Translating gives CASSVRTSGGNNEQFF.

This chain connects TRBV5-1 to TRBJ2-1, with 10 bases lining up with TRBD1. The V gene's germline CDR1 is SGHRS and CDR2 YFSETQ. The CDR3 covers 17 residues. V shed 4 bases and J 2 bases; nucleotides not matched to a gene: 9. In DNA form, the CDR3 reads TGCGCCAGCAGCGGCGGAAGGGGACAGGGGCCCTACAATGAGCAGTTCTTC. This gives the protein CASSGGRGQGPYNEQFF. The whole variable domain, filled in from reference TRBV5-1 and TRBJ2-1, reads KAGVTQTPRYLIKTRGQQVTLSCSPISGHRSVSWYQQTPGQGLQFLFEYFSETQRNKGNFPGRFSGRQFSNSRSEMNVSTLELGDSALYLCASSGGRGQGPYNEQFFGPGTRLTVL.

V and J are TRBV27 and TRBJ1-1; D unresolved. The length of the CDR3 is 14 residues. V lost 0 bases to trimming and J lost 10 bases, with 15 bases between them. From germline, CDR1 is MNHEY and CDR2 SMNVEV (reference sequence). This CDR3 is CASSLSTVGRGAFF. In nucleotides, the CDR3 is TGTGCCAGCAGTTTATCCACAGTGGGTCGGGGAGCTTTCTTT.